This TCR beta chain derives from a study of T cell responses to AZD1222 COVID-19 vaccine. Findings and limits, study-wide: The donor group comprised mostly white British people and more females; the analysis possibly underestimated clonal diversity.

Data came from immunoSEQ multiplex PCR; TCRdb stores just in-frame clones and leaves some out. The sample lists roughly 200,000 clones, roughly nine tenths occurring once. This clone was recorded only once. Its specificity is not known. The sequence was obtained from an adult who received the AZD1222 COVID-19 vaccine. The material was peripheral blood, obtained 28 days after the second AZD1222 dose.

The CDR3, as DNA: TGTGCCAGTAGTATAGCTGTAGGGACAGGGGGTTACGAGCAGTACTTC. Translating it yields CASSIAVGTGGYEQYF. J is TRBJ2-7 and V is TRBV19; 11 bases are a match to TRBD1. V was pared by 1 base and J by 4 bases, with 6 bases of the junction left unmatched. This CDR3 contains 16 residues. Germline-derived CDR1 and CDR2 are LNHDA and SQIVND (reference sequence).